The 26 T cell receptor beta chains below all came from one sample that was sequenced in a study of T cell responses to AZD1222 COVID-19 vaccine. TCRdb keeps only in-frame clones here, not all; method: immunoSEQ multiplex PCR. The data contain tens of thousands of clones, 80% to 90% of them singletons. The sample here was peripheral blood, taken 28 days after the second AZD1222 dose. These receptors were collected from an adult who received the AZD1222 COVID-19 vaccine.

This chain links TRBV29-1 with TRBJ1-2; no firm D call. Trimming pared 1 base from V and 5 bases from J, leaving 23 bases between. There are 17 residues in the CDR3. Germline assignment: CDR1 SQVTM and CDR2 ANQGSEA. CDR3 protein: CSVEGGKGRSAPYGYTF. The CDR3 DNA reads as TGCAGCGTTGAAGGAGGAAAGGGCAGGAGCGCCCCTTATGGCTACACCTTC. Full variable domain (missing parts from reference TRBV29-1 and TRBJ1-2): SAVISQKPSRDICQRGTSLTIQCQVDSQVTMMFWYRQQPGQSLTLIATANQGSEATYESGFVIDKFPISRPNLTFSTLTVSNMSPEDSSIYLCSVEGGKGRSAPYGYTFGSGTRLTVV.

The chain joins TRBV11-3 to TRBJ2-3; D tentatively fits TRBD1 or TRBD2 (5 bases each). This CDR3 is built from 13 residues. CDR1 SGHNT and CDR2 YENEEA come from the germline V gene. The germline V and J ends were trimmed by 5 bases and 3 bases, with 9 bases remaining between them. CDR3 amino acids: CASSLWGTDTQYF. CDR3 bases: TGTGCCAGCAGCCTATGGGGGACAGATACGCAGTATTTT.

This sequence joins TRBV6-1 and TRBJ2-7, with 9 bases identical to TRBD1. V lost 2 bases, J lost 2 bases, and 4 bases stayed unmatched. Germline V lookup: CDR1 MNHNS, CDR2 SASEGT. The CDR3 has 15 amino acids. CDR3: CASSESDRGPYEQYF. The DNA for the CDR3 is TGTGCCAGCAGTGAATCGGACAGGGGCCCCTACGAGCAGTACTTC.

The V and J genes are TRBV5-1 and TRBJ2-1; 7 bases map to TRBD2. The CDR3 has 16 residues. Germline V gene data show CDR1 as SGHRS and CDR2 as YFSETQ. The V and J ends lost 7 bases and 5 bases, in that order; junction bases with no gene match: 15. CDR3 sequence (DNA): TGCGCCAGCCGTCCCCCCCGGGCTAGCGGCGACAATGAGCAGTTCTTC. It specifies CASRPPRASGDNEQFF.

This chain links TRBV19 with TRBJ1-1; D unresolved. CDR1 is LNHDA and CDR2 is SQIVND in the germline V gene (reference sequence). Between the trimmed V and J ends, which lost 5 bases and 4 bases, there was a span of 8 bases. CDR3 length: 12 residues. This chain's CDR3 is CASSWRSTEAFF. The CDR3 DNA follows: TGTGCCAGTAGTTGGAGATCCACTGAAGCTTTCTTT. Full variable domain (rest looked up from reference TRBV19 and TRBJ1-1): DGGITQSPKYLFRKEGQNVTLSCEQNLNHDAMYWYRQDPGQGLRLIYYSQIVNDFQKGDIAEGYSVSREKKESFPLTVTSAQKNPTAFYLCASSWRSTEAFFGQGTRLTVV.

This chain joins TRBV5-1 and TRBJ1-2; D gene uncertain. Germline CDR1 reads SGHRS; CDR2 reads YFSETQ. The CDR3 sequence is 13 residues long. Trimming shortened V by 0 bases and J by 8 bases, and 11 bases separated the two germline ends. The CDR3 here is CASSLEAGRGYTF. The CDR3 DNA reads as TGCGCCAGCAGCTTGGAGGCAGGTCGAGGCTACACCTTC.

The CDR3 is CASSLVARSYNEQFF. CDR3 DNA: TGCGCCAGCAGCTTGGTTGCCCGGTCCTACAATGAGCAGTTCTTC. The rearrangement uses TRBV5-1 and TRBJ2-1; D remains unclear. Germline values: CDR1 SGHRS, CDR2 YFSETQ. The CDR3 totals 15 residues. With 0 bases removed from V and 1 base from J, the gap between germline ends came to 8 bases.

The V and J genes are TRBV30 and TRBJ2-2, with D possibly being TRBD2 (5 bases). The CDR3 consists of 16 residues. Germline CDR1 is GTSNPN and CDR2 is SVGIG (reference sequence). V was pared by 5 bases and J by 3 bases, with 19 bases between. This chain's CDR3 is CAWEGSGFGYTGELFF. CDR3 coding DNA: TGTGCCTGGGAGGGCTCGGGCTTTGGTTACACCGGGGAGCTGTTTTTT.

The chain combines TRBV5-1 with TRBJ2-7, with 8 bases lining up with TRBD2. After removal of 3 bases from V and 0 bases from J, the junction contained 5 bases not matched to a gene. There are 15 residues in the CDR3. Germline V gene lookup returns CDR1 SGHRS and CDR2 YFSETQ. CDR3 protein: CASSYIAGSSYEQYF. The CDR3 DNA follows: TGCGCCAGCAGCTATATAGCGGGGAGCTCCTACGAGCAGTACTTC.

This sequence joins TRBV10-3 and TRBJ1-5; the D is unclear. Germline CDR1 ENHRY, CDR2 SYGVKD. V was cut by 0 bases and J by 7 bases, with 7 bases left in between. The CDR3 length is 13 residues. For the CDR3, the DNA is TGTGCCATCAGTGAGTCGGCGGGGCAGCCCCAGCATTTT. Protein sequence: CAISESAGQPQHF.

CDR3 sequence (DNA): TGTGCCAGCAGCGACGGACAAAACACTGAAGCTTTCTTT. It yields the protein CASSDGQNTEAFF. The chain is built from TRBV7-3 and TRBJ1-1, with D perhaps TRBD1 (5 bases). Trimming took off 5 bases at V and 2 bases at J, with 9 bases between the two ends. Looked up from germline, CDR1 is SGHTA and CDR2 is FQGTGA. This CDR3 comprises 13 residues.

The chain carries TRBV5-1 and TRBJ2-5; 13 bases are a match to TRBD2. CDR1 and CDR2 from the germline V gene are SGHRS and YFSETQ. The V and J ends lost 0 bases and 1 base, in that order; junction bases with no gene match: 0. The CDR3 runs to 16 residues. In DNA, the CDR3 is TGCGCCAGCAGCTTGGGACTAGCGGGAGGCCAAGAGACCCAGTACTTC. It encodes CASSLGLAGGQETQYF. The variable domain in full, with the rest retrieved from reference TRBV5-1 and TRBJ2-5, is KAGVTQTPRYLIKTRGQQVTLSCSPISGHRSVSWYQQTPGQGLQFLFEYFSETQRNKGNFPGRFSGRQFSNSRSEMNVSTLELGDSALYLCASSLGLAGGQETQYFGPGTRLLVL.

The chain has TRBV19 and TRBJ1-1; no clear D. The CDR3 is made up of 13 amino acids. Germline CDR1 is LNHDA and CDR2 is SQIVND (reference sequence). Trimming took off 5 bases at V and 2 bases at J, with 9 bases between the two ends. The CDR3 loop is CASSSTINTEAFF. In DNA form, the CDR3 reads TGTGCCAGTAGTTCCACTATAAACACTGAAGCTTTCTTT.

The V gene is TRBV6-4, the J gene TRBJ2-7; D remains ambiguous. The CDR3 covers 14 residues. Deletions cut 0 bases from V and 6 bases from J, with 12 bases between. From germline, CDR1 is MRHNA and CDR2 SNTAGT. DNA for the CDR3: TGTGCCAGCAGTGACTCGATTGGTGGATCCGAGCAGTACTTC. Translating gives CASSDSIGGSEQYF.

V usage is TRBV28 and J usage is TRBJ1-2, with a possible D match to TRBD1 (6 bases). Trimming left V 5 bases short and J 8 bases short, with 15 bases between. The CDR3 is 13 amino acids. Germline CDR1 is MDHEN and CDR2 is SYDVKM. The CDR3 bases are TGTGCCAGCAGTGTCGGGACACTTATAGGCTACACCTTC. Translating gives CASSVGTLIGYTF.

The chain employs TRBV12-5 and TRBJ1-2; D not certain. The CDR3 is made up of 15 amino acids. Germline V gene data show CDR1 as LGHNT and CDR2 as FRNRAP. Trimming shortened V by 5 bases and J by 2 bases, and 15 bases separated the two germline ends. Here the CDR3 reads CASGPESGRNYGYTF. CDR3 coding DNA: TGTGCTAGTGGTCCCGAATCCGGCAGAAACTATGGCTACACCTTC.

This clone was counted only a few times. The chain combines TRBV30 with TRBJ2-5, with TRBD2 as a possible D gene (6 bases). Germline CDR1 reads GTSNPN; CDR2 reads SVGIG (reference sequence). Deletions cut 0 bases from V and 4 bases from J, with 15 bases between. This CDR3 has 15 amino acids. CDR3 sequence (DNA): TGTGCCTGGAGTGTTTGGAGGGAAGTAGGAGAGACCCAGTACTTC. Protein: CAWSVWREVGETQYF.

The rearrangement links TRBV7-2 to TRBJ2-1, with D possibly matching TRBD1 (6 bases). The V end lost 5 bases, the J end lost 8 bases, and 25 bases lay between the germline ends. The CDR3 contains 17 residues. Germline CDR1 and CDR2: SGHTA and FQGNSA. In nucleotides, the CDR3 is TGTGCCAGCAGCGTAGTGAGTGGGGGCACCGCGTTGGATGAGCAGTTCTTC. As protein: CASSVVSGGTALDEQFF.

J is TRBJ1-1 and V is TRBV7-9, with D possibly TRBD1 on 5 matching bases. CDR1 is SEHNR, CDR2 FQNEAQ, per germline (reference sequence). Trimming took off 3 bases at V and 6 bases at J, with 8 bases between the two ends. The CDR3 covers 12 residues. CDR3 sequence (DNA): TGTGCCAGCAGCTTCAGGGCCCCTGAAGCTTTCTTT. Its protein product is CASSFRAPEAFF.

The V call is TRBV9, the J call TRBJ2-5; 8 bases fit TRBD1. The CDR3 is made up of 14 amino acids. Trimming removed 2 bases from V and 5 bases from J; junction bases left unmatched: 5. Germline CDR1 is SGDLS and CDR2 is YYNGEE. CDR3 loop: CASSVATGDETQYF. DNA of the CDR3: TGTGCCAGCAGCGTCGCGACAGGGGATGAGACCCAGTACTTC.

V usage is TRBV28 and J usage is TRBJ1-3; the D is unclear. CDR3 size: 16 residues. Germline CDR1 is MDHEN and CDR2 is SYDVKM. V was pared by 2 bases and J by 0 bases, with 11 bases between. CDR3 in DNA: TGTGCCAGCAGTTTACAAAGGAGTTACTCTGGAAACACCATATATTTT. Protein sequence: CASSLQRSYSGNTIYF.

The V call is TRBV19, the J call TRBJ1-1; D call uncertain. Between the trimmed V and J ends, which lost 5 bases and 0 bases, there was a span of 10 bases. From germline, CDR1 is LNHDA and CDR2 SQIVND (reference sequence). The CDR3 sequence is 14 residues long. The CDR3 coding sequence is TGTGCCAGTAGTGAGGGTCCTATGAACACTGAAGCTTTCTTT. Its protein is CASSEGPMNTEAFF.

This chain joins TRBV7-2 and TRBJ2-7; 8 nucleotides match TRBD1. This CDR3 spans 14 amino acids. J lost 5 bases, V lost 5 bases, and 8 bases had no gene match. Germline V gene lookup returns CDR1 SGHTA and CDR2 FQGNSA. CDR3 in DNA: TGTGCCAGCAGCCCTCGGACAGGGAAACACGAGCAGTACTTC. Its protein product is CASSPRTGKHEQYF.

The chain links TRBV7-3 to TRBJ2-5; 7 nucleotides match TRBD1. Germline CDR1 is SGHTA and CDR2 is FQGTGA. The CDR3 is 15 amino acids. V gave up 5 bases and J gave up 4 bases; unmatched junction bases: 10. CDR3 DNA: TGTGCCAGCAGCCCACACAGGGGATCAGGAGAGACCCAGTACTTC. Encoded protein: CASSPHRGSGETQYF.

CDR3: CASSYGRYEQYF. The CDR3 bases are TGTGCCAGCAGTTATGGAAGGTACGAGCAGTACTTC. The chain has TRBV6-2 or TRBV6-3 and TRBJ2-7; D not certain. This CDR3 spans 12 amino acids. Deletions cut 3 bases from V and 4 bases from J, with 7 bases between. Germline V gives CDR1 MNHEY, CDR2 SVGEGT.

This chain connects TRBV27 to TRBJ1-2; D is unclear. Germline values: CDR1 MNHEY, CDR2 SMNVEV (reference sequence). V lost 3 bases and J lost 3, with 11 bases in between. The CDR3 consists of 14 residues. This chain's CDR3 is CASSFGRRDYGYTF. CDR3 in DNA: TGTGCCAGCAGTTTCGGGCGTCGAGACTATGGCTACACCTTC.